This TCR beta chain was recovered during a study of patients and donors after allogeneic stem cell transplantation (dated by TCRdb to between 2020 and 2021). The library relied on RT-PCR. The listed sequencing device is NextSeq 550. In TCRdb, the public reads were trimmed at Q25 with fastp and aligned with MiXCR, with productive beta chains retained. Every distinct CDR3 protein forms one entry, paired with its most common genes and DNA. The sample has roughly 190,000 distinct CDR3 sequences on record, around two fifths of them singletons. 25% to 35% of the sample belongs to the ten largest clones. The CDR3, cysteine through phenylalanine, is 14 amino acids long. Left in the record is the CDR3 DNA by itself, 42 bases read in frame from the first base. V is pruned by 5 bases and J by 7 bases, leaving 10 bases of the junction without a gene match. The table lists this clonotype with a few counts. Its antigen remains undetermined. Base-call qualities are not available, and no considerably larger clone is one nucleotide away.

The sequenced sample consisted of blood, either unsorted or a sorted T cell fraction (not recorded which). The TCR sequence derives from a human donor who was either an allogeneic HSCT recipient or a stem cell or donor lymphocyte infusion donor (not recorded which). It is not recorded whose cells these are; they may come from a transplant donor. The chain is encoded by TRBV12-3 or TRBV12-4 joined to TRBJ2-5; the central 7 bases match TRBD1. The CDR3 protein is CASSLGQPSGTQYF. The nucleotide sequence is given as TGTGCCAGCAGTCTGGGACAGCCCTCGGGGACCCAGTACTTC.